The 9 T cell receptor beta chains presented below share a single source sample, sequenced in a study of blood T cell repertoires in COVID-19. Measured with immunoSEQ multiplex PCR; TCRdb has only the in-frame clones, and not every one. The sample shows about 69,000 clones, roughly 80% of them seen only once. The sequenced material came from peripheral blood. The receptors stem from an elderly woman with acute or convalescent COVID-19.

This chain joins TRBV7-9 and TRBJ1-5; TRBD1 agrees at 10 bases. The CDR3 is 16 residues long. Germline CDR1 is SEHNR and CDR2 is FQNEAQ (reference sequence). V dropped 3 bases and J dropped 3; count of bases not matched to a gene: 5. The CDR3 DNA is TGTGCCAGCAGCTTGACAGGGGGCTCAGTCAATCAGCCCCAGCATTTT. Its translation is CASSLTGGSVNQPQHF.

The chain links TRBV7-9 to TRBJ1-2; 8 bases match TRBD1. The CDR3 consists of 19 residues. Germline V lookup: CDR1 SEHNR, CDR2 FQNEAQ (reference sequence). With 5 bases clipped from V and 2 bases from J, the junction kept 19 bases outside the gene matches. This CDR3 is CASSPSMGDRPPTNYGYTF. In nucleotides, the CDR3 is TGTGCCAGCAGCCCTTCAATGGGGGACAGGCCTCCAACGAACTATGGCTACACCTTC.

In its sample, this clone was seen once. The gene calls are TRBV7-9 and TRBJ1-1, with D unresolved. Trimming cost V 0 bases and J 1 base, with 6 bases left between them. Germline V gene sequence: CDR1 SEHNR, CDR2 FQNEAQ (reference sequence). The length of the CDR3 is 14 residues. CDR3 DNA sequence: TGTGCCAGCAGCTTAGCAGGGAGGAACACTGAAGCTTTCTTT. Its protein product is CASSLAGRNTEAFF.

This chain connects TRBV19 to TRBJ1-1; no clear D. Germline V gene lookup returns CDR1 LNHDA and CDR2 SQIVND (reference sequence). This CDR3 is 14 amino acids long. V was clipped by 5 bases and J by 4 bases, with 14 bases between them. The CDR3 DNA is TGTGCCAGTAGTGGAGGACCCCGGAGCACTGAAGCTTTCTTT. Amino acids: CASSGGPRSTEAFF. The complete variable domain, with remaining parts taken from reference TRBV19 and TRBJ1-1, reads DGGITQSPKYLFRKEGQNVTLSCEQNLNHDAMYWYRQDPGQGLRLIYYSQIVNDFQKGDIAEGYSVSREKKESFPLTVTSAQKNPTAFYLCASSGGPRSTEAFFGQGTRLTVV.

J is TRBJ1-1 and V is TRBV29-1; 7 bases agree with TRBD1. CDR1 and CDR2 (germline): SQVTM, ANQGSEA. The CDR3 is 14 amino acids. Trimming removed 6 bases from V and 4 bases from J; junction bases left unmatched: 11. The chain's CDR3 is CSVTGTALGTEAFF. As DNA, the CDR3 is TGCAGCGTGACCGGGACAGCTTTGGGCACTGAAGCTTTCTTT.

The gene calls are TRBV4-1 and TRBJ2-7; D is perhaps TRBD1 (6 bases). The CDR3 loop spans 16 amino acids. Looked up from germline, CDR1 is MGHRA and CDR2 is YSYEKL. Trimming shortened V by 4 bases and J by 5 bases, and 21 bases separated the two germline ends. In DNA form, the CDR3 reads TGCGCCAGCAGCCTTAAAGAGGGGGTAATGGGAAACGAGCAGTACTTC. Translated, it gives CASSLKEGVMGNEQYF.

The chain is built from TRBV5-5 and TRBJ1-3; D not certain. V lost 2 bases and J 0 bases, leaving 15 bases between the germline ends. CDR1 and CDR2 from the germline V gene are SGHKS and YYEKEE (reference sequence). CDR3 length: 17 residues. The CDR3 region is CASSLIYSSGSGNTIYF. CDR3 DNA sequence: TGTGCCAGCAGCTTAATATATAGCTCCGGCTCTGGAAACACCATATATTTT.

The chain carries TRBV14 and TRBJ2-7, with TRBD1 matching over 7 bases. The germline V gene encodes CDR1 SGHDN and CDR2 FVKESK. There are 20 residues in the CDR3. J was trimmed by 1 base and V by 4 bases; bases with no gene match: 22. The CDR3 coding sequence is TGTGCCAGCAGCCCAATCTCGACAGGGTCGTTCCAGAGGATGTCCTACGAGCAGTACTTC. It encodes CASSPISTGSFQRMSYEQYF.

The DNA of the CDR3 is TGTGCCAGCAGCTCCGGACTAGCGGGCGCCACGGCAGATACGCAGTATTTT. Translated: CASSSGLAGATADTQYF. This rearrangement joins TRBV7-2 to TRBJ2-3, with 11 positions matching TRBD2. The CDR3 has 17 residues. Germline trimming cut 4 bases from V and 4 bases from J; bases unmatched to any gene: 10. Germline CDR1 reads SGHTA; CDR2 reads FQGNSA.